This record covers a single T cell receptor beta chain. The data are from a study of blood T cell repertoires in COVID-19. Study-level information: Material from acute and convalescent COVID-19 was sourced from the United States, Italy and Spain. T cells, B-cell-depleted T cells, or PBMCs provided the cDNA or gDNA that served as material.

Per the original data handling: Amplifying reference gene primers gave estimates of nucleated cell counts. Clones were read by immunoSEQ multiplex PCR, and TCRdb kept only the in-frame ones, dropping some. The DNA was the basis for D and trimming; V, J and clone size are from that table. The sample lists 70,000 to 95,000 clones; about 90% were seen once. Germline V gene data show CDR1 as MNHEY and CDR2 as SVGEGT. The V and J ends lost 4 bases and 4 bases respectively, with 17 bases between them. This CDR3 region has 16 residues. The chain is built from TRBV6-2 or TRBV6-3 and TRBJ1-5; D is unresolved. The sample taken for sequencing was peripheral blood. The sequence was collected from a woman aged 70-85 years with acute or convalescent COVID-19. CDR3 amino acids: CASSSQYPQINQPQHF. Here the CDR3 DNA reads TGTGCCAGCAGTTCCCAATACCCCCAGATAAATCAGCCCCAGCATTTT.